Included here is one TCR beta chain sequence, with context. This entry comes from a study of shared clonotypes between healthy human individuals. Germline assignment: CDR1 MNHEY and CDR2 SMNVEV (reference sequence). The J segment lost 3 bases and the V segment lost 6 bases, leaving 5 bases of the junction unmatched. This CDR3 has 14 amino acids. Every subset had its genomic DNA shared out evenly among several immunoSEQ plates. This table comes from immunoSEQ multiplex PCR, and its TCRdb copy is limited to in-frame clones, with some not included. Found here are roughly 2.6 million clones, around 90% of them singletons; the top ten hold over 0.12%.

The rearrangement uses TRBV27 and TRBJ1-5; 7 nucleotides line up with TRBD1. This TCR derives from a man aged 18 to 30 in good health. The sequenced sample consisted of naive CD4+ T cells sorted from blood. Sample subset: CD45RA+ positively selected. CDR3 coding DNA: TGTGCCAGCAGGACACAGGGGTACAATCAGCCCCAGCATTTT. It yields the protein CASRTQGYNQPQHF.